A single sample gave rise to the 8 T cell receptor beta chains below, sequenced in a study of cytomegalovirus exposure and HLA in healthy donors. The PCR made use of 60 Vbeta and 13 Jbeta primers. TCRdb's copy holds only in-frame clones and misses some; the assay was immunoSEQ multiplex PCR. Of tens of thousands of clones in the sample, approximately 84% were seen once. Sequencing was performed on PBMCs. These TCRs come from a man aged 18 to 30 in good health and CMV-seronegative.

The V and J genes are TRBV27 and TRBJ1-1; TRBD1 aligns across 7 bases. In germline, CDR1 is MNHEY, CDR2 SMNVEV (reference sequence). The V segment lost 2 bases and the J segment 5 bases; nucleotides outside the gene matches: 8. This CDR3 contains 15 residues. The CDR3 protein is CASSLNARGITEAFF. The CDR3 bases are TGTGCCAGCAGTTTAAACGCCAGGGGGATAACTGAAGCTTTCTTT.

This clone has more than one count but fewer than ten. This sequence joins TRBV6-6 and TRBJ1-5; D gene ambiguous. CDR3 length: 15 residues. V was clipped by 2 bases and J by 7 bases, with 15 bases between them. Germline V lookup: CDR1 MNHNY, CDR2 SVGAGI (reference sequence). The CDR3: CASSYVAATGQPQHF. The CDR3 DNA is TGTGCCAGCAGTTACGTCGCGGCTACCGGACAGCCCCAGCATTTT.

V and J are TRBV5-1 and TRBJ2-1; TRBD2 matches 13 bases. The CDR3 has 16 residues. Germline-derived CDR1 and CDR2 are SGHRS and YFSETQ. V lost 7 bases, J lost 3 bases, and 7 bases stayed unmatched. The CDR3 nucleotides are TGCGCCAGCCGGACTAGCGGGAGAGTTTACTACAATGAGCAGTTCTTC. Its protein is CASRTSGRVYYNEQFF.

The V call is TRBV9, the J call TRBJ1-2, with D perhaps matching TRBD1 (6 bases). This CDR3 comprises 13 residues. Per germline, CDR1 SGDLS and CDR2 YYNGEE. The V gene lost 0 bases and the J gene lost 7 bases, with 10 bases spanning the gap. The CDR3 bases are TGTGCCAGCAGCGTAGTACAGGGTCGTGGCTACACCTTC. Translating it yields CASSVVQGRGYTF.

The J gene is TRBJ2-7, the V gene TRBV29-1, with D possibly TRBD2 on 5 matching bases. The length of the CDR3 is 13 residues. V lost 4 bases to trimming and J lost 2 bases, with 12 bases between them. Germline lookup yields CDR1 SQVTM and CDR2 ANQGSEA. DNA of the CDR3: TGCAGCGTTGGCGTGGACTTACCCTACGAGCAGTACTTC. Its protein product is CSVGVDLPYEQYF.

The V call is TRBV7-9, the J call TRBJ2-1; 7 bases are shared with TRBD1. The ends lost 1 base at V and 7 bases at J; junction bases unmatched: 10. This CDR3 is 16 amino acids long. CDR1 SEHNR and CDR2 FQNEAQ come from the germline V gene (reference sequence). The CDR3 protein is CASSLVAGGARNEQFF. The DNA for the CDR3 is TGTGCCAGCAGCTTAGTCGCAGGGGGTGCAAGGAATGAGCAGTTCTTC.

The chain couples TRBV28 to TRBJ2-1, with D unclear. Germline V CDR1 and CDR2: MDHEN, SYDVKM. The CDR3 covers 13 residues. V was pared by 5 bases and J by 9 bases, with 14 bases between. The CDR3 loop reads CASSGLRRGEQFF. The CDR3 region has the DNA TGTGCCAGCAGTGGTCTGCGTCGCGGTGAGCAGTTCTTC.

This chain connects TRBV6-5 to TRBJ2-3; maybe TRBD2 (7 bases). The V end lost 0 bases, the J end lost 5 bases, and 12 bases lay between the germline ends. The CDR3 sequence is 15 residues long. Germline assignment: CDR1 MNHEY and CDR2 SVGAGI. In nucleotides, the CDR3 is TGTGCCAGCAGTTACTCGAGGGAGGGGGGAGATACGCAGTATTTT. Protein sequence: CASSYSREGGDTQYF.